This T cell receptor beta chain was sequenced during a study of T cell changes during pregnancy in multiple sclerosis. Sequenced by immunoSEQ multiplex PCR; TCRdb stores in-frame clones only, minus some. The sample records about 94,000 clones, around 94% being singletons. Of note for this clone: Other DNA sequences from this sample encode an identical CDR3 as well.

This clonotype was sampled from a female donor with multiple sclerosis, enrolled in a pregnancy study. This material consisted of peripheral blood, taken in the third trimester of pregnancy.

This CDR3 reads CASGLQANTEAFF. The CDR3 nucleotides are TGTGCTAGTGGTCTACAGGCGAACACTGAAGCTTTCTTT. The chain joins TRBV12-5 to TRBJ1-1; D is possibly TRBD1 (5 bases). CDR1 and CDR2 from the germline V gene are LGHNT and FRNRAP. The ends were cut back, 5 bases at V and 1 base at J, with 8 bases in the middle. The CDR3 contains 13 residues. Based on the CDR3 plus reference TRBV12-5 and TRBJ1-1, the full variable domain is DARVTQTPRHKVTEMGQEVTMRCQPILGHNTVFWYRQTMMQGLELLAYFRNRAPLDDSGMPKDRFSAEMPDATLATLKIQPSEPRDSAVYFCASGLQANTEAFFGQGTRLTVV.